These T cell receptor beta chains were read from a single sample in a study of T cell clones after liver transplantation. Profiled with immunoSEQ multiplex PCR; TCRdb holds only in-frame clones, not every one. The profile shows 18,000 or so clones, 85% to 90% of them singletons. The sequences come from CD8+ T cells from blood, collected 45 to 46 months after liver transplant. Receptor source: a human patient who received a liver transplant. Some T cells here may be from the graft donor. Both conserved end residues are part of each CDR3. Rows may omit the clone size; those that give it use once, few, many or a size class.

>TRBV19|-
CASSIEQGLRGTEAFF
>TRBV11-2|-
CASSLAPAGRAYNEQFF
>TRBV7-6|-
CASSLESGSMVSNQPQHF
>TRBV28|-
CASSQDRVNTGELFF
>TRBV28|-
CASTLTWTSYSYEQYF
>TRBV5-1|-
CASSPPNDRGSYTF
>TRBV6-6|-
CASSYSEGVGEAFF
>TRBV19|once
CASSPSGQGNQPQHF
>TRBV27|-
CASSFSGPPYEQYF
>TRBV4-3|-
CASSQEDRVGYGYTF
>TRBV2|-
CASCPTGNTEAFF
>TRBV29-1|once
CSVVRLAGEWGYQETQYF
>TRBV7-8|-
CASSLGYYEQYF
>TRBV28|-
CASRGPGFNEQFF
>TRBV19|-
CASSQGLAGMYF
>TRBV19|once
CASSIVGFNNQPQHF
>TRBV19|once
CASSWGTGNYGYTF
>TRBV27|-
CASSLSGSNQPQHF
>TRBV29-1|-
CSVEGWTSTDTQYF
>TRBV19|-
CASSMWWGSNQPQHF
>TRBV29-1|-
CSALTGPYEQYF
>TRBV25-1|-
CASSGLEEGQSRANVLTF
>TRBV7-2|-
CASSFPGGDEKLFF
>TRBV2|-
CASSPGQANTGELFF
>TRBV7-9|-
CASSPTVDTEAFF
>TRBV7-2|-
CASSLDWTEGMNTEAFF
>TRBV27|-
CASSLLLAGGPYEQFF
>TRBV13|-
CASSLEASGRSGNEQFF
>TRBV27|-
CASSEGTSGPYNEQFF
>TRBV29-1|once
CSVEWGGSEAFF
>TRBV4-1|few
CASSQAGQRNYGYTF
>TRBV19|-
CASRTEGQYYGYTF
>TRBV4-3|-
CASSQVPGGTEAFF
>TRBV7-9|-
CASSGREETQYF
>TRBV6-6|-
CASSYLRPQGSQYF
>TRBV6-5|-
CASSPGNYEQYF
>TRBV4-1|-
CASSQQQGNQPQHF
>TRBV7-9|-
CASSLSQYQETQYF
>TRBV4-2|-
CASRDYNEQFF
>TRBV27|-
CASSLGTGFYEQYF
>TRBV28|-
CASSLEVGGTGNIQYF
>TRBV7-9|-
CASSLNSGVYNEQFF
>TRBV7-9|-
CASSLLPSSSYEQYF
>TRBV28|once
CASSLEGDGSYYGYTF
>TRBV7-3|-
CASSPAGDTGYEQYF
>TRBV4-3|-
CASSQDRQGGYYGYTF
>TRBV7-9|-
CASSPLGLSYEQYF
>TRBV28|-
CASSPLTSSNEQFF
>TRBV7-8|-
CASSSGQGVEQYF